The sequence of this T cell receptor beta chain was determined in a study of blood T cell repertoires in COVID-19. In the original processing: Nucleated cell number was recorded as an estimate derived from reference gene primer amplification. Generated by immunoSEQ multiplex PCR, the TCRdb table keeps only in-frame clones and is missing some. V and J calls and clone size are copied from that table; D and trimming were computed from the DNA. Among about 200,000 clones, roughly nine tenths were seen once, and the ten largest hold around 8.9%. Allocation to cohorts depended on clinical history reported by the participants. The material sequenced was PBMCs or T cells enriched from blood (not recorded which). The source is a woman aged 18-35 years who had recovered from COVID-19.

CDR3 sequence reads: CASSEDRVKNIQYF. CDR3 bases: TGTGCCAGCAGTGAGGACAGGGTCAAAAACATTCAGTACTTC. The chain links TRBV28 to TRBJ2-4; 8 bases match TRBD1. The J segment lost 3 bases and the V segment lost 5 bases, leaving 3 bases of the junction unmatched. This CDR3 has 14 residues. In germline, CDR1 is MDHEN, CDR2 SYDVKM.